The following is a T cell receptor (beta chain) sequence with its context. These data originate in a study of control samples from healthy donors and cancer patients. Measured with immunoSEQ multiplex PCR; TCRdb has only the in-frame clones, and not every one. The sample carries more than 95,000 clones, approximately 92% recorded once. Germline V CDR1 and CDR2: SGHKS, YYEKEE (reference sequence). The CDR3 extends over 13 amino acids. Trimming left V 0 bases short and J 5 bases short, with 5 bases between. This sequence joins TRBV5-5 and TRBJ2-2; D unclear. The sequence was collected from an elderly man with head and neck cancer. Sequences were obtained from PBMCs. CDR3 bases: TGTGCCAGCAGCTTGGGCCGGACCGGGGAGCTGTTTTTT. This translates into CASSLGRTGELFF.